Presented here are 11 T cell receptor beta chains from one specimen sequenced in a study of T and B cells in COVID-19 patients. TRB rearrangements were amplified by multiplex PCR with BIOMED2 TRB-A/B primers. TCRdb fed the multiplex PCR reads into MiXCR, producing one record per CDR3 protein. The sample lists about 11,000 distinct CDR3 sequences; roughly a third were seen once. TRB was amplified from approximately 250-480 ng of blood genomic DNA. The sample consisted of blood. These receptors originate from a human donor with active COVID-19.

This clonotype is medium-sized by share. The chain links TRBV27 to TRBJ2-6; 7 bases match TRBD1. V gave up 5 bases and J gave up 3 bases; unmatched junction bases: 4. The CDR3 covers 15 residues. Germline V gene lookup returns CDR1 MNHEY and CDR2 SMNVEV (reference sequence). CDR3 coding DNA: TGTGCCAGCAGTCTGACAGGGATTGGGGCCAACGTCCTGACTTTC. Translated: CASSLTGIGANVLTF.

This clonotype was counted once. A much larger clonotype is one base distant, so this may be a read error. The rearrangement joins TRBV15 to TRBJ2-3; 9 nucleotides line up with TRBD1. The germline CDR1 and CDR2 sequences are LNHNV and YYDKDF (reference sequence). The CDR3 has 16 amino acids. The DNA of the CDR3 is TGTGCCACCAGCGGTCGACAGGGGGATGTGTCAGATACGCATTATTTT. It translates to CATSGRQGDVSDTHYF. The full variable domain, completed using reference TRBV15 and TRBJ2-3, is DAMVIQNPRYQVTQFGKPVTLSCSQTLNHNVMYWYQQKSSQAPKLLFHYYDKDFNNEADTPDNFQSRRPNTSFCFLDIRSPGLGDTAMYLCATSGRQGDVSDTHYFGPGTRLTVL.

This clonotype has more than one count but fewer than ten. The V call is TRBV11-1, the J call TRBJ2-2; D may correspond to TRBD1 or TRBD2 (5 bases each). Per germline, CDR1 SGHAT and CDR2 FQDESV (reference sequence). This CDR3 has 15 residues. With 2 bases removed from V and 6 bases from J, the gap between germline ends came to 13 bases. CDR3 nucleotide sequence: TGTGCCAGCAGCTTATTCCGGGGCACAGCCGGGGAGCTGTTTTTT. Translation: CASSLFRGTAGELFF.

This clonotype occurred a few times. The chain recombines TRBV27 with TRBJ1-1; tentative D call: TRBD1 (5 bases). V was trimmed by 3 bases and J by 5 bases, leaving 10 bases between them. The CDR3 loop spans 13 amino acids. CDR1 is MNHEY and CDR2 is SMNVEV in the germline V gene (reference sequence). The CDR3 bases are TGTGCCAGCAGTTTCCAGGGAGGGACTGAAGCTTTCTTT. Translating gives CASSFQGGTEAFF.

Relative to its sample, this clonotype is medium-sized. The chain recombines TRBV29-1 with TRBJ2-1; 11 nucleotides align to TRBD2. The CDR3 contains 15 residues. Germline-derived CDR1 and CDR2 are SQVTM and ANQGSEA. After removal of 4 bases from V and 2 bases from J, the junction contained 4 bases not matched to a gene. The CDR3 region has the DNA TGCAGCGTTGTAGGTAGCGGGGGGGCCTACAATGAGCAGTTCTTC. It yields the protein CSVVGSGGAYNEQFF.

This clonotype was seen only a few times. The chain is built from TRBV18 and TRBJ1-2; D not resolved. In germline, CDR1 is KGHSH, CDR2 LQKENI. V was pared by 4 bases and J by 1 base, with 4 bases between. This CDR3 contains 12 residues. CDR3 sequence (DNA): TGTGCCAGCTCACAGGATAACTATGGCTACACCTTC. This gives the protein CASSQDNYGYTF. The entire variable domain, with the rest obtained from reference TRBV18 and TRBJ1-2, is as follows: NAGVMQNPRHLVRRRGQEARLRCSPMKGHSHVYWYRQLPEEGLKFMVYLQKENIIDESGMPKERFSAEFPKEGPSILRIQQVVRGDSAAYFCASSQDNYGYTFGSGTRLTVV.

This chain uses TRBV5-4 with TRBJ2-3; weak D call: TRBD2 (6 bases). V gave up 4 bases and J gave up 7 bases, with 25 bases separating them. From germline, CDR1 is SGHNT and CDR2 YYREEE (reference sequence). There are 17 residues in the CDR3. This CDR3 is CASSPPPWASEQYTQYF. The DNA for the CDR3 is TGTGCCAGCAGCCCCCCCCCCTGGGCTAGCGAACAATATACGCAGTATTTT.

By sample share, this clonotype is medium-sized (0.01 to 0.1%). The chain is built from TRBV27 and TRBJ2-3, with D hard to call. The CDR3 totals 13 residues. V was clipped by 5 bases and J by 2 bases, with 8 bases between them. Looked up from germline, CDR1 is MNHEY and CDR2 is SMNVEV (reference sequence). The CDR3: CASSLYITDTQYF. The CDR3 DNA sequence: TGTGCCAGCAGTCTCTATATCACAGATACGCAGTATTTT.

The V gene is TRBV11-1, the J gene TRBJ2-4, with D perhaps matching TRBD1 or TRBD2 (5 bases each). The CDR3 contains 20 residues. V was clipped by 5 bases and J by 0 bases, with 26 bases between them. Germline V lookup: CDR1 SGHAT, CDR2 FQDESV (reference sequence). The CDR3 region is CASSPQVSGASSRAKNIQYF. The CDR3 DNA follows: TGTGCCAGCAGCCCACAGGTTTCCGGGGCCTCCTCCCGAGCCAAAAACATTCAGTACTTC.

This clonotype is medium-sized in the sample. The V call is TRBV19, the J call TRBJ2-1, with 9 bases identical to TRBD2. V shed 5 bases and J 4 bases; nucleotides not matched to a gene: 12. Germline lookup yields CDR1 LNHDA and CDR2 SQIVND (reference sequence). The CDR3 totals 17 residues. CDR3 sequence: CASSGRGGGAGYNEQFF. For the CDR3, the DNA is TGTGCCAGTAGTGGGCGTGGCGGGGGGGCTGGGTACAATGAGCAGTTCTTC.

V usage is TRBV7-9 and J usage is TRBJ2-5, with TRBD1 matching over 7 bases. Unmatched junction bases numbered 5, after V lost 9 bases and J lost 1 base. The CDR3 runs to 13 residues. CDR1 and CDR2 from the germline V gene are SEHNR and FQNEAQ (reference sequence). CDR3 residues: CASRDRTQETQYF. The CDR3 coding sequence is TGTGCCAGTAGGGACAGAACCCAAGAGACCCAGTACTTC.